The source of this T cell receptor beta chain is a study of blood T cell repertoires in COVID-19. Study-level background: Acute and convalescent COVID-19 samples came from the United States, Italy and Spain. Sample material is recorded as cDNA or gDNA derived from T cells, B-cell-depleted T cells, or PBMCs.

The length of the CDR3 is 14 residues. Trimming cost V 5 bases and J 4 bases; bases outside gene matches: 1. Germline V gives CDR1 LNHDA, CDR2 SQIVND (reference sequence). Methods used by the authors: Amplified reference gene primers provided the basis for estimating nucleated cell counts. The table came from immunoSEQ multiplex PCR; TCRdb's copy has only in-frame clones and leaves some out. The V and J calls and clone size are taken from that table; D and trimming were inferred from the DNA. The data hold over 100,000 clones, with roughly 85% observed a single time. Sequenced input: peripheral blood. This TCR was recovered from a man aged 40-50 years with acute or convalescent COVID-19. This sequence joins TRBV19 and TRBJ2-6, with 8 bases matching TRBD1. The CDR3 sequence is CASSDRGGANVLTF. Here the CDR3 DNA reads TGTGCCAGTAGTGACAGGGGCGGGGCCAACGTCCTGACTTTC.